This T cell receptor (beta chain) comes out of a study of T cell responses to AZD1222 COVID-19 vaccine (dated by TCRdb to the early 2020s). Study-wide context: A total of about 250 trial participants underwent TCR sequencing, of whom 200 to 220 had received two doses of AZD1222 and about 25 had received two doses of the MenACWY control vaccine. Trial participants were enrolled by age into subgroups of 18-55, 56-69 and 70-plus years, and around 150, 29 and 61 TCR-sequenced participants, respectively, were included in these subgroups.

Taken with the paper, the label for time point translates to: about 28 days (+/-7) after the second vaccine dose. AZD1222 recipients whose second dose came at about 4 weeks and those whose second dose came at about 12 weeks were combined into one group, since spike-specific TCR depth and breadth did not differ between the two schedules. The vaccinee samples were drawn from two UK trials, COV001 and COV002, one of which was a single-blind randomized controlled phase 2/3 trial testing AZD1222 (ChAdOx1 nCoV-19) in healthy adults. For TCRbeta chain sequencing, PBMC samples from trial participants were taken at day 0 and at day 28 after the second dose. The CDR3 regions of human TCRbeta chains were subjected to immunosequencing. Per the authors' processing: TCRs in the repertoires were compared against a reference library of SARS-CoV-2-specific TCRs that had been generated with the MIRA antigen-specificity platform. Breadth was defined as the fraction of unique TCRs that were SARS-CoV-2-associated. Depth was defined as the fraction of total T cells that were SARS-CoV-2-associated. Using the MIRA data, every spike-specific TCR was mapped to the spike region that the TCR reacted to and assigned to either a CD4 or a CD8 class. Log10-transformed breadth and depth values were compared by one-way ANOVA with Sidak's multiple comparisons tests. Imported from immuneACCESS, the table was reduced by TCRdb to in-frame sequences with V and J called. These copies leave out some clones; in studies compared against another copy, an unresolved V gene accounts for under half, and the cause of the remainder is not known. The D gene and trimming were derived from the DNA, and the V and J assignments and clone size from that table. The sample includes 150,000 or so clones, with about 90% observed a single time. 1.3% of the sample rests with the top ten.

What the authors observed across the whole study: Participants were mostly white British, with more females than males. The authors suggested clonal diversity may have been underestimated. CD4 TCRs associated with the vaccine covered the entire spike protein, and the dominant responses were in regions 160-218 and 743-854. The 56-69-year group was small, and its depth increase did not reach significance, likely because of low power. Because no day 14 peak-response samples were available, the repertoires could be characterized only after the peak T cell response. Epitopes outside the regions mutated in the B.1.351 and B.1.1.7 variants were reportedly recognized by nearly half of the unique spike-specific TCRs. Spike-specific TCR breadth and depth rose significantly after two AZD1222 doses compared with day 0 and with MenACWY recipients. Conclusions about previously exposed vaccinees are limited, since just 6 or 7 AZD1222 recipients were seropositive for SARS-CoV-2 at baseline.

A note on this clone: No cognate antigen has been identified for it. The sample holds no much larger clone one base away, and base qualities are not on file.

CDR1 and CDR2 (KGHSH, LQKENI) derive from the germline V gene. V is clipped by 6 bases and J by 1 base, and the sequence between their germline boundaries is 16 bases long. Counted from cysteine to phenylalanine, this CDR3 has 16 amino acids. Only the CDR3 part of the read is kept: 48 bases, read in frame from the first base. The material sequenced was peripheral blood, taken 28 days after the second AZD1222 dose. This chain is built from TRBV18 and TRBJ2-4; the D segment cannot be called with confidence. This sequence originates from an adult who received the AZD1222 COVID-19 vaccine. Read as DNA, the sequence is TGTGCCAGCTCGGAACGCGACCTTCGGGCCAAAAACATTCAGTACTTC. It translates as CASSERDLRAKNIQYF.